This T cell receptor beta chain was sequenced during a study of cytomegalovirus exposure and HLA in healthy donors. CDR1 and CDR2 (germline): SGHRS, YFSETQ. Losses at the gene ends were 2 bases for V and 5 bases for J; bases not matched to a gene: 4. This CDR3 contains 15 residues. Of note for this clone: Antigen unknown.

Primers: 60 Vbeta forward and 13 Jbeta reverse. Profiling relied on immunoSEQ multiplex PCR, and the TCRdb table lists in-frame clones only, not all of them. This sample has fewer than 130,000 clones, with 74% found just once. The study, taken as a whole, reports: In a later analysis, HLA-C alleles had the fewest associated TCRs, DRB1 alleles the most. A later analysis found most CMV-associated TCR beta chains apparently HLA-restricted.

This clonotype was obtained from a man in his fifties in good health and CMV-seropositive. This chain joins TRBV5-1 and TRBJ2-7; 13 nucleotides match TRBD2. Sequencing input: PBMCs. The CDR3 here is CASSFQGTSGDEQYF. The CDR3, as DNA: TGCGCCAGCAGCTTTCAGGGGACTAGCGGGGACGAGCAGTACTTC. The full variable domain, completed using reference TRBV5-1 and TRBJ2-7, is KAGVTQTPRYLIKTRGQQVTLSCSPISGHRSVSWYQQTPGQGLQFLFEYFSETQRNKGNFPGRFSGRQFSNSRSEMNVSTLELGDSALYLCASSFQGTSGDEQYFGPGTRLTVT.